The rows below give T cell receptor beta chains drawn from one sample of a study of neurological immune-mediated disorders. Using its own MiXCR run on the 5' RACE reads, TCRdb lists one record per CDR3 protein. The sample has 60,000 or so distinct CDR3 sequences, roughly an eighth seen once. The material sequenced was PBMCs. The source is a man in his sixties in good health. Both conserved end residues are part of each CDR3. A D gene is named only where the DNA matches it firmly. Not every row has a clone size; where given, it reads once, few, many or a size class.

v_gene	j_gene	abundance	d_gene	len	CDR3nt	CDR3aa
TRBV20-1	TRBJ1-2	many	TRBD1	15	TGCAGTGCTCCGTTGACCGGACAGGGAGACTATGGCTACACCTTC	CSAPLTGQGDYGYTF
TRBV12-3/TRBV12-4	TRBJ2-1	many	TRBD2	15	TGTGCCAGCAGTTCTAGCGGGGGGGCCCCGGATGAGCAGTTCTTC	CASSSSGGAPDEQFF
TRBV20-1	TRBJ2-6	many	.	17	TGCAGTGCTAGAGCTCCGATCATAAGCTCTGGGGCCAACGTCCTGACTTTC	CSARAPIISSGANVLTF
TRBV20-1	TRBJ1-3	many	.	12	TGCAGTGCTAGGGAATCTGGAAACACCATATATTTT	CSARESGNTIYF
TRBV6-2/TRBV6-3	TRBJ2-4	medium-sized	TRBD2	15	TGTGCCAGCAGCCCTACTAGCGGGGGGGTCAACATTCAGTACTTC	CASSPTSGGVNIQYF
TRBV6-5	TRBJ2-4	many	TRBD1	13	TGTGCCAGCAGCCACCCCGGGACAGGTATTCAGTACTTC	CASSHPGTGIQYF
TRBV12-3/TRBV12-4	TRBJ2-7	many	TRBD1	14	TGTGCCAGCAGTTACAGACAGGGGAGCTCCGAGCAGTACTTC	CASSYRQGSSEQYF
TRBV20-1	TRBJ1-1	many	.	14	TGCAGTGCTAGGGGGGAAGGGGGGGTCAGCGGAGCTTTCTTT	CSARGEGGVSGAFF
TRBV29-1	TRBJ1-2	many	TRBD1	17	TGCAGCGTCTCTCCCTTGGGACAGTTCCCCGAGGGGAATGGCTACACCTTC	CSVSPLGQFPEGNGYTF
TRBV12-3/TRBV12-4	TRBJ1-1	many	TRBD1	15	TGTGCCAGCAGTTTCAGGGGGCCGGGGAACACTGAAGCTTTCTTT	CASSFRGPGNTEAFF
TRBV20-1	TRBJ1-4	few	.	10	TGCAGTGCTAGTATGGAAAAACTGTTTTTT	CSASMEKLFF
TRBV7-2	TRBJ1-1	many	.	14	TGTGCCAGCAGCTTAGTGGGGCAGAACACTGAAGCTTTCTTT	CASSLVGQNTEAFF
TRBV20-1	TRBJ2-1	many	.	15	TGCAGTGCTATTAACCATGAACTTCTTTACAATGAGCAGTTCTTC	CSAINHELLYNEQFF
TRBV12-3/TRBV12-4	TRBJ1-1	many	TRBD1	13	TGTGCCAGTCAACAGGGGGTTGGCACTGAAGCTTTCTTT	CASQQGVGTEAFF
TRBV12-3/TRBV12-4	TRBJ2-5	few	.	13	TGTGCCAGCAGTTTGAACCCCGGGGAGACCCAGTACTTC	CASSLNPGETQYF
TRBV5-1	TRBJ2-2	many	.	21	TGCGCCAGCAGCTTGAAGAGACAGGCCATCGCTAACTCCTTGAACACCGGGGAGCTGTTTTTT	CASSLKRQAIANSLNTGELFF
TRBV20-1	TRBJ1-5	few	TRBD1	16	TGCAGTGCTAGAGATATGGCGGGACAGGGCCATCAGCCCCAGCATTTT	CSARDMAGQGHQPQHF
TRBV5-1	TRBJ2-4	many	TRBD2	15	TGCGCCAGCAGCTTGATCGCGGGCGGGAGAAACATTCAGTACTTC	CASSLIAGGRNIQYF
TRBV5-8	TRBJ1-5	many	TRBD1	15	TGTGCCAGCAGCAGCGGGACAGGGTGGGCCCAGCCCCAGCATTTT	CASSSGTGWAQPQHF
TRBV12-3/TRBV12-4	TRBJ2-2	many	.	14	TGTGCCAGCAGATCTCAGGGTAACACCGGGGAGCTGTTTTTT	CASRSQGNTGELFF
TRBV18	TRBJ2-7	few	.	12	TGTGCCAGCTCACGGGAACTCTACGAGCAGTACTTC	CASSRELYEQYF
TRBV5-1	TRBJ1-5	many	.	15	TGCGCCAGCAGCTTGGCGGGGATGGGTGATCAGCCCCAGCATTTT	CASSLAGMGDQPQHF
TRBV4-3	TRBJ2-1	many	TRBD1	17	TGCGCCAGCAGCCAAGATGTAGGGACAGGGATCTACAATGAGCAGTTCTTC	CASSQDVGTGIYNEQFF
TRBV5-1	TRBJ1-2	many	TRBD1	15	TGCGCCAGCAGCTTGACTGCAGGGACAGGGGGTGGCTACACCTTC	CASSLTAGTGGGYTF
TRBV5-1	TRBJ1-1	.	.	13	TGCGCCAGCATGGGGGGGGGACTTACTGAAGCTTTCTTT	CASMGGGLTEAFF
TRBV12-3/TRBV12-4	TRBJ2-5	few	TRBD2	14	TGTGCCAGCAACCGGGGAGCGGGGCAAGAGACCCAGTACTTC	CASNRGAGQETQYF
TRBV21-1	TRBJ2-1	many	.	15	TGTGCCAGCAGCAAAGGGGCAGGAGGGGGCGATGAGCAGTTCTTC	CASSKGAGGGDEQFF
TRBV6-2/TRBV6-3	TRBJ2-7	many	TRBD2	13	TGTGCCACTGCCTTAGCGGGGGGATACGAGCAGTACTTC	CATALAGGYEQYF
TRBV27	TRBJ2-5	many	TRBD2	17	TGTGCCAGCAGTTTATTGACTAGCGGGGGCCGCGGGGAGACCCAGTACTTC	CASSLLTSGGRGETQYF
TRBV9	TRBJ2-1	many	.	15	TGTGCCAGCAGCGTAGCCGACAGGAGAGACAATGAGCAGTTCTTC	CASSVADRRDNEQFF
TRBV10-3	TRBJ2-7	many	TRBD1	12	TGTGCCATCAAGAGGGGGCCCTACGAGCAGTACTTC	CAIKRGPYEQYF
TRBV18	TRBJ1-2	many	TRBD1	15	TGTGCCAGCTCTCAACCGGACAGGGCGGGCTATGGCTACACCTTC	CASSQPDRAGYGYTF
TRBV6-6	TRBJ2-5	many	TRBD1	15	TGTGCCAGCAGTCACTGGACAGGGGGCGCGGAGACCCAGTACTTC	CASSHWTGGAETQYF
TRBV6-5	TRBJ1-1	many	TRBD1	15	TGTGCCAGCAGCCCATTCGAACAGGGGCGGACTGAAGCTTTCTTT	CASSPFEQGRTEAFF
TRBV9	TRBJ1-1	.	.	14	TGTGCCAGCAGTATCCAGCCCATGAACACTGAAGCTTTCTTT	CASSIQPMNTEAFF
TRBV10-1	TRBJ1-4	.	.	15	TGCGCCAGCAGTGAGTCGGGGCGCGGAGAGGAAAAACTGTTTTTT	CASSESGRGEEKLFF
TRBV15	TRBJ1-1	.	.	16	TGTGCCACCAGCAGAGATCTACGTTTAATGAACACTGAAGCTTTCTTT	CATSRDLRLMNTEAFF
TRBV5-1	TRBJ2-5	many	.	13	TGCGCCAGCAACCTCCAGGGCCGGGAGACCCAGTACTTC	CASNLQGRETQYF
TRBV28	TRBJ1-5	many	TRBD1	14	TGTGCCAGCAGTCGCGGGACAGGGGAACAGCCCCAGCATTTT	CASSRGTGEQPQHF
TRBV20-1	TRBJ1-1	many	.	12	TGCAGGCCCAGAGGGGGAAACACTGAAGCTTTCTTT	CRPRGGNTEAFF
TRBV7-2	TRBJ2-7	many	TRBD2	14	TGTGCCAGCATCGTTACTAGCGGGCCCTACGAGCAGTACTTC	CASIVTSGPYEQYF
TRBV28	TRBJ2-3	.	.	15	TGTTCCAGCAGTCTCCGGGAAAGAACCCCAGATACGCAGTATTTT	CSSSLRERTPDTQYF
TRBV5-5	TRBJ2-7	.	TRBD1	12	TGTGCCAGCAGCAGAACAGGGGACGAGCAGTACTTC	CASSRTGDEQYF